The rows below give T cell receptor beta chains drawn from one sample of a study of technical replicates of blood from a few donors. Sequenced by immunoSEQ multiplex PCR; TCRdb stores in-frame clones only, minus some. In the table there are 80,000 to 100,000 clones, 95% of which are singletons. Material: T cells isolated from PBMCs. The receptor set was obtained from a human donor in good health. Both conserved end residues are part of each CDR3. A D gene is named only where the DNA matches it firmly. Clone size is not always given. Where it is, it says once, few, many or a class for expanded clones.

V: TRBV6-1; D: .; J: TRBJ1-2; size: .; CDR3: CASSESGSGSYGYTF; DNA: TGTGCCAGCAGTGAATCAGGGTCAGGCTCCTATGGCTACACCTTC
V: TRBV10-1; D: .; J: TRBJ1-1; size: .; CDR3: CASASGGPTNTEAFF; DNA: TGCGCCAGCGCCTCTGGAGGGCCCACGAACACTGAAGCTTTCTTT
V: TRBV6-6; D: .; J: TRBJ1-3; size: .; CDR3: CASTYTRTGRNTIYF; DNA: TGTGCCAGCACTTATACTCGTACAGGGCGAAACACCATATATTTT
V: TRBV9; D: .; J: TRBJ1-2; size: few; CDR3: CASSVDRNYGYTF; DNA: TGTGCCAGCAGCGTCGACAGGAACTATGGCTACACCTTC
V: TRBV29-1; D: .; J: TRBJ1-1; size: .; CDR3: CSVPEGNQLHRNTEAFF; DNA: TGCAGCGTTCCGGAGGGAAACCAGTTACACCGAAACACTGAAGCTTTCTTT
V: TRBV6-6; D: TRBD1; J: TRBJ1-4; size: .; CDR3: CASSPGGPRTNEKLFF; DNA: TGTGCCAGCAGCCCAGGGGGCCCGCGAACTAATGAAAAACTGTTTTTT
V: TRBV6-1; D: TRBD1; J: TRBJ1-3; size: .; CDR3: CASRTGGTGNTIYF; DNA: TGTGCCAGCAGGACAGGGGGGACGGGAAACACCATATATTTT
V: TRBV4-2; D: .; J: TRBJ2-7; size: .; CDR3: CASSQGPGDEQYF; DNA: TGTGCCAGCAGCCAGGGGCCGGGTGACGAGCAGTACTTC
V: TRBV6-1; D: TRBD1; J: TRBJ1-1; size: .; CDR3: CASRVGDREEAFF; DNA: TGTGCCAGCAGGGTCGGGGACAGGGAGGAAGCTTTCTTT
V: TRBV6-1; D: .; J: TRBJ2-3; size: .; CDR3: CASSEDGYRTDTQYF; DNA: TGTGCCAGCAGTGAAGACGGGTATCGCACAGATACGCAGTATTTT
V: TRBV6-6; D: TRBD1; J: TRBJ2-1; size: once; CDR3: CASSYSGGSGNEQFF; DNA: TGTGCCAGCAGTTACTCAGGGGGCTCTGGGAATGAGCAGTTCTTC
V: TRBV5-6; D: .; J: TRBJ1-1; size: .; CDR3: CASSFIAGNTEAFF; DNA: TGTGCCAGCAGCTTTATTGCGGGTAACACTGAAGCTTTCTTT
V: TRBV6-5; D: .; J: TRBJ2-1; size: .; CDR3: CASSYRLGDWGEQFF; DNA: TGTGCCAGCAGTTACAGACTAGGGGACTGGGGTGAGCAGTTCTTC
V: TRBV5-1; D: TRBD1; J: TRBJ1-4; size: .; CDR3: CASSLGQPTNEKLFF; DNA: TGCGCCAGCAGCCTGGGACAGCCAACTAATGAAAAACTGTTTTTT
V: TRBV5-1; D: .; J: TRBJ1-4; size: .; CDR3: CASSVGQGGEKLFF; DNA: TGCGCCAGCAGTGTTGGGCAGGGCGGTGAAAAACTGTTTTTT
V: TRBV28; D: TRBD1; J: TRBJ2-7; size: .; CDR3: CASSLLRTGATYEQYF; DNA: TGTGCCAGCAGTTTATTGAGGACAGGGGCGACCTACGAGCAGTACTTC
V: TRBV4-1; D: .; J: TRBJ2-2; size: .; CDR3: CASSQDYRITGELFF; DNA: TGCGCCAGCAGCCAAGATTACAGGATAACCGGGGAGCTGTTTTTT
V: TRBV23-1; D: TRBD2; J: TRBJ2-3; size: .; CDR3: CASSQLGLAGGQDTQYF; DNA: TGCGCCAGCAGTCAACTTGGACTAGCGGGGGGCCAAGATACGCAGTATTTT
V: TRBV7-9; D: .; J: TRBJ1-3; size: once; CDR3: CASSFNRDIPSGNTIYF; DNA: TGTGCCAGCAGCTTCAACCGGGACATTCCCTCTGGAAACACCATATATTTT
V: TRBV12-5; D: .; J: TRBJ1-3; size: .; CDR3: CASGLVLGGPSGNTIYF; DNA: TGTGCTAGTGGTTTGGTACTCGGCGGTCCCTCTGGAAACACCATATATTTT
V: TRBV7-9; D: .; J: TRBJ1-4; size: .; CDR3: CASSLEQANEKLFF; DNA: TGTGCCAGCAGCTTAGAACAGGCTAATGAAAAACTGTTTTTT